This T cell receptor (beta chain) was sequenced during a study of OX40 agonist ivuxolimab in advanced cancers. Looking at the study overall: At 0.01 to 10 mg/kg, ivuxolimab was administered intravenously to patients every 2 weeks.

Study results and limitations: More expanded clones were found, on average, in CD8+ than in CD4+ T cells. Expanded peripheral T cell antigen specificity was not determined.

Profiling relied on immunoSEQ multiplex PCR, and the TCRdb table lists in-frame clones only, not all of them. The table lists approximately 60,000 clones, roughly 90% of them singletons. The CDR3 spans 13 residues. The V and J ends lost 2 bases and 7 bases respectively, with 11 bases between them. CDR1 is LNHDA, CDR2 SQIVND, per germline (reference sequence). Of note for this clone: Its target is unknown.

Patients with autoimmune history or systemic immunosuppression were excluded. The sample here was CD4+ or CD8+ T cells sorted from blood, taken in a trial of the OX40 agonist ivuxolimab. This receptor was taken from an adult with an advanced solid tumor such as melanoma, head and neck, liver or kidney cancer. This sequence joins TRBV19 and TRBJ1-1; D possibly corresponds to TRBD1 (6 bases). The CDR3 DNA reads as TGTGCCAGTAGTATACTCCCAGGGGTTGAAGCTTTCTTT. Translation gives CASSILPGVEAFF.